The rows below give T cell receptor beta chains drawn from one sample of a study of shared clonotypes between healthy human individuals. Only in-frame clones appear in the TCRdb table, and some are missing; sequencing was by immunoSEQ multiplex PCR. Of about 2.4 million clones listed, approximately 94% were seen once; the top ten hold 0.36%. Sequenced input: naive CD4+ T cells from PBMCs. The receptors here all came from a man aged 18 to 30 in good health. Some clones in this sample may be carry-over from other donors' samples. CDR3s include the opening cysteine and the closing phenylalanine or tryptophan. A D gene is named only where the DNA matches it firmly. Not every row has a clone size; where given, it reads once, few, many or a size class.

V	J	size	D	DNA	CDR3
TRBV28	TRBJ1-1	-	-	TGTGCCAGCAGTTGGGACCTGGGAGCTTTCTTT	CASSWDLGAFF
TRBV7-3	TRBJ2-1	-	TRBD2	TGTGCCAGCAGCCCCCAAGGGCGGGAGGGCCGTAATGAGCAGTTCTTC	CASSPQGREGRNEQFF
TRBV4-1	TRBJ1-1	few	TRBD1	TGCGCCAGCTCCTCCGGGACAGGGGGCTTCACTGAAGCTTTCTTT	CASSSGTGGFTEAFF
TRBV6-1	TRBJ2-7	-	-	TGTGCCAGCAGTTCCCCCTTGGGGCAGTACTTC	CASSSPLGQYF
TRBV11-3	TRBJ1-1	-	-	TGTGCCAGCAGCACCGACGGGACGTCTGAAGCTTTCTTT	CASSTDGTSEAFF
TRBV5-8	TRBJ1-5	once	-	TGTGCCAGCAGGTTACAGGTCAATCAGCCCCAGCATTTT	CASRLQVNQPQHF
TRBV6-5	TRBJ1-1	-	-	TGTGCCAGCAGTTACTCGAGAGTTAACACTGAAGCTTTCTTT	CASSYSRVNTEAFF
TRBV7-8	TRBJ1-6	-	TRBD1	TGTGCCAGCAGCTCACCCGGGACAGCCTTTAATTCACCCCTCCACTTT	CASSSPGTAFNSPLHF
TRBV4-3	TRBJ2-3	-	-	TGCGCCAGCAGCCAAGACGATCGCACGCAGTATTTT	CASSQDDRTQYF
TRBV28	TRBJ2-3	-	-	TGTGCCAGCAGCCTCTACTTGACGGCACGCACAGATACGCAGTATTTT	CASSLYLTARTDTQYF
TRBV6-1	TRBJ2-3	-	-	TGTGCCAGCAGTGCGCAGGGCCCTCCTAGCACAGATACGCAGTATTTT	CASSAQGPPSTDTQYF
TRBV5-1	TRBJ1-1	few	-	TGCGCCAGCAGCTTGCCCCAGATGAACACTGAAGCTTTCTTT	CASSLPQMNTEAFF
TRBV19	TRBJ1-1	-	-	TGTGCCAGTAGTATCGGACGGGAAAACACTGAAGCTTTCTTT	CASSIGRENTEAFF
TRBV20-1	TRBJ2-5	-	-	TGCAGTGCTAGGGAAACGCAGACCCAGTACTTC	CSARETQTQYF
TRBV5-1	TRBJ2-3	-	TRBD1	TGCGCCAGCAGCTGGACCGGACAGGGAGGACTCGCAGATACGCAGTATTTT	CASSWTGQGGLADTQYF
TRBV7-9	TRBJ2-7	-	TRBD2	TGTGCCAGCAAAGAGCGGGAGGTATCTTACGAGCAGTACTTC	CASKEREVSYEQYF
TRBV2	TRBJ2-5	-	-	TGTGCCAGCATGGGGGGAGAGACCCAGTACTTC	CASMGGETQYF
TRBV28	TRBJ2-1	-	TRBD2	TGTGCCAGCAGTCCCCTAGGAGTAGCGGGAGACAATGAGCAGTTCTTC	CASSPLGVAGDNEQFF
TRBV7-9	TRBJ2-5	-	-	TGTGCCAGCAGTTCCACCCGCGGACCGCGACGAGAGACCCAGTACTTC	CASSSTRGPRRETQYF
TRBV28	TRBJ1-1	few	-	TGTGCCAGCGGTATCGACACTGAAGCTTTCTTT	CASGIDTEAFF
TRBV6-5	TRBJ2-2	-	-	TGTGCCAGCATGACTGGACAGATGAACACCGGGGAGCTGTTTTTT	CASMTGQMNTGELFF
TRBV11-2	TRBJ2-3	once	-	TGTGCCAGCAGCCCGAGTGTGGATACGCAGTATTTT	CASSPSVDTQYF
TRBV15	TRBJ2-5	-	TRBD2	TGTGCCACCTCCCCGGGACTAGCGGGAGGAAAAGAGACCCAGTACTTC	CATSPGLAGGKETQYF
TRBV9	TRBJ2-1	once	TRBD2	TGTGCCAGCAGCGTCACTAGCGGGGTTTACAATGAGCAGTTCTTC	CASSVTSGVYNEQFF
TRBV6-5	TRBJ1-5	-	-	TGTGCCAGCAGTTACGAAGGGCCAACACTCAATCAGCCCCAGCATTTT	CASSYEGPTLNQPQHF
TRBV28	TRBJ2-1	once	-	TGTGCCAGCAGTTTAGGAGCGGCTTACAATGAGCAGTTCTTC	CASSLGAAYNEQFF
TRBV7-2	TRBJ1-1	-	-	TGTGCCAGCAGCAGCAAACAGGGGAACACTGAAGCTTTCTTT	CASSSKQGNTEAFF
TRBV5-6	TRBJ1-4	-	-	TGTGCCAGCAGCTTGGCCGGGGTGACAGAAGGCGAAAAACTGTTTTTT	CASSLAGVTEGEKLFF
TRBV7-2	TRBJ2-1	-	TRBD1	TGTGCCAGCAGCTTAAACAGGGGTCTTGAGCAGTTCTTC	CASSLNRGLEQFF
TRBV4-1	TRBJ2-1	-	-	TGCGCCAGCAGCCAAACACAGGGCAACGGTTACTATGAGCAGTTCTTC	CASSQTQGNGYYEQFF
TRBV28	TRBJ1-1	-	-	TGTGCCAGCAGGGCAGGACAGATTATGAACACTGAAGCTTTCTTT	CASRAGQIMNTEAFF
TRBV4-2	TRBJ2-5	-	-	TGTGCCAGCAGCCAAGACGTCGGTAGACGAGAGACCCAGTACTTC	CASSQDVGRRETQYF
TRBV12-5	TRBJ2-5	-	-	TGTGCTAGTGGTTTTTGGGGGGCGGACGAGACCCAGTACTTC	CASGFWGADETQYF
TRBV18	TRBJ1-1	-	-	TGTGCCAGCTCACCCGCCTGGGGCACTGAAGCTTTCTTT	CASSPAWGTEAFF
TRBV7-9	TRBJ2-2	-	-	TGTGCCAGCAACCGGCAAACGAACACCGGGGAGCTGTTTTTT	CASNRQTNTGELFF
TRBV5-1	TRBJ2-1	-	TRBD2	TGCGCCAGCAGCTCTCCCGGGACTAGCGGGAATCTGATCAATGAGCAGTTCTTC	CASSSPGTSGNLINEQFF
TRBV4-2	TRBJ2-1	-	-	TGTGCCAGCAGCCAAGTTGGGACCCTCAATGAGCAGTTCTTC	CASSQVGTLNEQFF
TRBV6-5	TRBJ2-5	-	TRBD2	TGTGCCAGCAGCTCTCCTAGCGGAGAGCAAGAGACCCAGTACTTC	CASSSPSGEQETQYF
TRBV5-1	TRBJ1-1	-	-	TGCGCCAGCAGCTTCAATCCCCCCGGAACGGAAGCTTTCTTT	CASSFNPPGTEAFF
TRBV28	TRBJ2-1	once	-	TGTGCCAGCAGCCCAAGGACCAGTAACTACAATGAGCAGTTCTTC	CASSPRTSNYNEQFF
TRBV7-2	TRBJ2-5	-	TRBD2	TGTGCCAGCACCGGGACTAGCGGGACAACTCAGGAGACCCAGTACTTC	CASTGTSGTTQETQYF
TRBV18	TRBJ2-2	-	-	TGTGCCAGCTCACCCTCGACTAGGAGTGGCGGGGAGCTGTTTTTT	CASSPSTRSGGELFF
TRBV2	TRBJ1-5	-	TRBD1	TGTGCCAGCAGCCAGGGACAGGGTGATCAGCCCCAGCATTTT	CASSQGQGDQPQHF
TRBV9	TRBJ2-3	-	-	TGTGCCAGCAGACCCCCTAGCACAGATACGCAGTATTTT	CASRPPSTDTQYF
TRBV7-9	TRBJ1-5	-	-	TGTGCCAGCAGCTTAGAGGGGAGCAATCAGCCCCAGCATTTT	CASSLEGSNQPQHF
TRBV11-2	TRBJ2-1	-	-	TGTGCCAGCAGCTTACCCCTTTTGGGATACAATGAGCAGTTCTTC	CASSLPLLGYNEQFF
TRBV5-1	TRBJ2-7	-	TRBD1	TGCGCCAGCAGCTCCGGGACAGGCTCATTATGGTTCGAGCAGTACTTC	CASSSGTGSLWFEQYF
TRBV6-5	TRBJ2-2	-	-	TGTGCCAGCACCCATGGTGGGCTCGGGGAGCTGTTTTTT	CASTHGGLGELFF
TRBV6-1	TRBJ1-4	-	-	TGTGCCAGCAGTGAAACCAGGCCGGGGCTGTTTTTT	CASSETRPGLFF
TRBV18	TRBJ1-2	-	-	TGTGCCAGCTCACCCTACGTTCAGGGGATAGATGGCTACACCTTC	CASSPYVQGIDGYTF
TRBV5-1	TRBJ2-1	-	-	TGCGCCAGCAGCCTTGGGAGCTTCTCCTACAATGAGCAGTTCTTC	CASSLGSFSYNEQFF
TRBV5-6	TRBJ1-3	-	-	TGTGCCAGCAGCCTCAGAAAAGGGAACACCATATATTTT	CASSLRKGNTIYF
TRBV6-4	TRBJ1-1	-	-	TGTGCCAGCAGTTACTCTCCCCGGGGTGGGAACACTGAAGCTTTCTTT	CASSYSPRGGNTEAFF
TRBV19	TRBJ2-1	-	TRBD2	TGTGCCACCTTGGGGGGCTGGGGGACTAGCGGGAACAATGAGCAGTTCTTC	CATLGGWGTSGNNEQFF
TRBV5-5	TRBJ1-2	-	-	TGTGCCAGCAGCCCTGCGGAGGGCGTTAACTATGGCTACACCTTC	CASSPAEGVNYGYTF
TRBV19	TRBJ1-1	-	-	TGTGCCAGTAGTATTGGACGGGAGAACACTGAAGCTTTCTTT	CASSIGRENTEAFF
TRBV5-4	TRBJ2-3	-	-	TGTGCCAGCAGCTTGGGGCTCGCAGATACGCAGTATTTT	CASSLGLADTQYF
TRBV10-2	TRBJ2-2	-	-	TGCGCCAGCAGTGATGCGAAGGACGGGGAGCTGTTTTTT	CASSDAKDGELFF
TRBV20-1	TRBJ2-7	-	-	TGCAGTGCGGTCGACAGTCGCGAGCAGTACTTC	CSAVDSREQYF
TRBV27	TRBJ2-7	-	TRBD2	TGTGCCAGCAGTTTATCGTTCCTAGCGGGGGCTTACGAGCAGTACTTC	CASSLSFLAGAYEQYF